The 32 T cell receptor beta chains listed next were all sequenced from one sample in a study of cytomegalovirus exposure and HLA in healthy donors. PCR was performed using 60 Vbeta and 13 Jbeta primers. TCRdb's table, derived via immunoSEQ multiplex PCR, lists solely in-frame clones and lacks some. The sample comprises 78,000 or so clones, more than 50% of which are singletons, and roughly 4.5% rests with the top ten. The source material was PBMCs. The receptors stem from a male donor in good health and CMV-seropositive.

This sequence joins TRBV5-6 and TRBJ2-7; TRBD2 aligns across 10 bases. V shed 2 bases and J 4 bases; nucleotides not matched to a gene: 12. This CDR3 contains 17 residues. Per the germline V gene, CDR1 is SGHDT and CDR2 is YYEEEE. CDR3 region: CASSFPLSGGAGYEQYF. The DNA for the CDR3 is TGTGCCAGCAGCTTTCCCCTGAGCGGGGGGGCCGGTTACGAGCAGTACTTC. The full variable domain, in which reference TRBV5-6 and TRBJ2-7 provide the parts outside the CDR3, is DAGVTQSPTHLIKTRGQQVTLRCSPKSGHDTVSWYQQALGQGPQFIFQYYEEEERQRGNFPDRFSGHQFPNYSSELNVNALLLGDSALYLCASSFPLSGGAGYEQYFGPGTRLTVT.

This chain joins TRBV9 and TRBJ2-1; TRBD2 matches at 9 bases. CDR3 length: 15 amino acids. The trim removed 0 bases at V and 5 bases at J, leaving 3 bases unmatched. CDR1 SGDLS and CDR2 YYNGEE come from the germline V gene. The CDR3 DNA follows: TGTGCCAGCAGCGTAGGGACTAGCGTCCACAATGAGCAGTTCTTC. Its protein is CASSVGTSVHNEQFF. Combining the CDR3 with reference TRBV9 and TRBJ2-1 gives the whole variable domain DSGVTQTPKHLITATGQRVTLRCSPRSGDLSVYWYQQSLDQGLQFLIQYYNGEERAKGNILERFSAQQFPDLHSELNLSSLELGDSALYFCASSVGTSVHNEQFFGPGTRLTVL.

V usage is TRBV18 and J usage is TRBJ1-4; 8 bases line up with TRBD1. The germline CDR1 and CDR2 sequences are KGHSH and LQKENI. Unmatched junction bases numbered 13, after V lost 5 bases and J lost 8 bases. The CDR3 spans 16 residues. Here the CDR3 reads CASSTTQGGGGEKLFF. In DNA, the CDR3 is TGTGCCAGCTCAACAACACAGGGGGGCGGAGGCGAAAAACTGTTTTTT.

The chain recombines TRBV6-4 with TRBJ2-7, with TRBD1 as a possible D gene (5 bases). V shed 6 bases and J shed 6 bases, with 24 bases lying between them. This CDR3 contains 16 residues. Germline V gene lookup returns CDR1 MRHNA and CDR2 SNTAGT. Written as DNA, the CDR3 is TGTGCCAGCAGGAGTAACAGGTTGGCCTCGACATGCGAGCAGTACTTC. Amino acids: CASRSNRLASTCEQYF.

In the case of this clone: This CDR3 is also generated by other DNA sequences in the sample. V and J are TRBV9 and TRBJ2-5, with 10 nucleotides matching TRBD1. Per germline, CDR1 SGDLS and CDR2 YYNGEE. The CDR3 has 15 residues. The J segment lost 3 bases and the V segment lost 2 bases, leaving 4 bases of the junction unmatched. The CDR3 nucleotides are TGTGCCAGCAGCGTTGGACAGGGGGTCAAAGAGACCCAGTACTTC. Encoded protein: CASSVGQGVKETQYF. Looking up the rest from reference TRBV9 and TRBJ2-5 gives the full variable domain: DSGVTQTPKHLITATGQRVTLRCSPRSGDLSVYWYQQSLDQGLQFLIQYYNGEERAKGNILERFSAQQFPDLHSELNLSSLELGDSALYFCASSVGQGVKETQYFGPGTRLLVL.

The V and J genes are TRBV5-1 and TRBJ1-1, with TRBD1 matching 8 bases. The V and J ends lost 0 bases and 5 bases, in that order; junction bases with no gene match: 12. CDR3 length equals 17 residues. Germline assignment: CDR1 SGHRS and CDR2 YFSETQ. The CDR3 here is CASSLALQGAVRTEAFF. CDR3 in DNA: TGCGCCAGCAGCTTGGCGCTTCAGGGGGCAGTGAGGACTGAAGCTTTCTTT.

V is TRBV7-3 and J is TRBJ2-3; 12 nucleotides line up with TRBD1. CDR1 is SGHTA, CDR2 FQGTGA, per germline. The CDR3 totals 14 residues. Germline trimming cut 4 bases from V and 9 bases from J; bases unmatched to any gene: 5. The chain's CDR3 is CASSSSGTGGTQYF. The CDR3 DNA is TGTGCCAGCAGCTCCTCCGGGACAGGGGGCACGCAGTATTTT.

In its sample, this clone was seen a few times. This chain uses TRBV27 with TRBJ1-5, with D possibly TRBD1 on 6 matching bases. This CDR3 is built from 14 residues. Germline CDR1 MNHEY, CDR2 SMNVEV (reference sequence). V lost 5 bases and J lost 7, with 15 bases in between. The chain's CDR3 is CASSLQGIGQPQHF. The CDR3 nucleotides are TGTGCCAGCAGTCTACAGGGTATCGGGCAGCCCCAGCATTTT.

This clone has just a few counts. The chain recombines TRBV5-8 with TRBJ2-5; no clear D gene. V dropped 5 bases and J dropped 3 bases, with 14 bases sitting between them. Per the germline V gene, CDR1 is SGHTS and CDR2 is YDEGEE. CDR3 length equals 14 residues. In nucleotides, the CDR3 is TGTGCCAGCAGACCCGGGTTGACTGAAGAGACCCAGTACTTC. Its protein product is CASRPGLTEETQYF.

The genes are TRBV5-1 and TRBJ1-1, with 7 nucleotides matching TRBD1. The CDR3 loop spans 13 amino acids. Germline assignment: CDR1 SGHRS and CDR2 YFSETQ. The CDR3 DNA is TGCGCGTCGGGGACAGCCCTGAACACTGAAGCTTTCTTT. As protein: CASGTALNTEAFF.

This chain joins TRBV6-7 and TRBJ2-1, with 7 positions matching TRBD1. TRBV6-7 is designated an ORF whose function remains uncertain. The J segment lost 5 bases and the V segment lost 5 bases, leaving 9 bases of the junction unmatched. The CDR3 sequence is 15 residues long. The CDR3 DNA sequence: TGTGCCAGCAGTCTTCTGGGACAGCAGAACAATGAGCAGTTCTTC. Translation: CASSLLGQQNNEQFF.

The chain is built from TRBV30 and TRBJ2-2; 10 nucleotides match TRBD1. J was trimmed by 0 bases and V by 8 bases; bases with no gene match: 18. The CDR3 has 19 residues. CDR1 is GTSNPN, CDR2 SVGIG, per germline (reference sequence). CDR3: CAGGGQGTFSFANTGELFF. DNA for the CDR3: TGTGCCGGGGGGGGACAGGGGACCTTTTCGTTCGCGAACACCGGGGAGCTGTTTTTT. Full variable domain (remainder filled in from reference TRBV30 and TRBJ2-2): SQTIHQWPATLVQPVGSPLSLECTVEGTSNPNLYWYRQAAGRGLQLLFYSVGIGQISSEVPQNLSASRPQDRQFILSSKKLLLSDSGFYLCAGGGQGTFSFANTGELFFGEGSRLTVL.

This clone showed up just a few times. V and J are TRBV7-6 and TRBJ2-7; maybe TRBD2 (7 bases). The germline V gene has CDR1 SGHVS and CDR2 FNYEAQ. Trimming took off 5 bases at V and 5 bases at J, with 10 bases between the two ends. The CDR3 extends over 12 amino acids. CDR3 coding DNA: TGTGCCAGCAGCCCGGGGGGCCACGAGCAGTACTTC. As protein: CASSPGGHEQYF.

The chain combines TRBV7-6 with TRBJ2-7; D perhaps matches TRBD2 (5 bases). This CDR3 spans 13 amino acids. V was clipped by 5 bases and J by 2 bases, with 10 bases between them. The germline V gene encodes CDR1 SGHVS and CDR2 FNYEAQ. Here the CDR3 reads CASSPGLTYEQYF. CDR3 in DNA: TGTGCCAGCAGCCCCGGACTTACCTACGAGCAGTACTTC.

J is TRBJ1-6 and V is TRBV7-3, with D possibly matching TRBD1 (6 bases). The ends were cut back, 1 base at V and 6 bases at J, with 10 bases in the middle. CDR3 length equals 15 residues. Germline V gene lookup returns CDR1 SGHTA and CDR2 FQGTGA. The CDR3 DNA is TGTGCCAGCAGCTTAAACCCAGGGGCTAATTCACCCCTCCACTTT. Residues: CASSLNPGANSPLHF.

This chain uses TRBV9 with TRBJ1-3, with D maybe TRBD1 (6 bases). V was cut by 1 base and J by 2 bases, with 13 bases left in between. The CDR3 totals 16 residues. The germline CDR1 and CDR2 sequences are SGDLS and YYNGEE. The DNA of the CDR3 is TGTGCCAGCAGCGTATCTGGGGGGGGCACTGGAAACACCATATATTTT. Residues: CASSVSGGGTGNTIYF.

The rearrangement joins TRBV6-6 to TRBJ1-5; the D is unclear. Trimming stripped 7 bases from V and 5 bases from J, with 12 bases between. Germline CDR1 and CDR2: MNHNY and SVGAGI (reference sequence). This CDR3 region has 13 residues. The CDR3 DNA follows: TGTGCCAGCAAGACGGGGAAAGATCAGCCCCAGCATTTT. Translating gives CASKTGKDQPQHF.

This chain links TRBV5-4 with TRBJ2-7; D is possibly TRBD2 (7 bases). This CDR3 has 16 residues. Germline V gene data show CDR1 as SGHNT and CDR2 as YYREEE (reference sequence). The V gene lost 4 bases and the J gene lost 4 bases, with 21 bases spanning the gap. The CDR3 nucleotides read TGTGCCAGCAGCCCAGAGTTGGGGGCCGGGGGGTACGAGCAGTACTTC. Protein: CASSPELGAGGYEQYF.

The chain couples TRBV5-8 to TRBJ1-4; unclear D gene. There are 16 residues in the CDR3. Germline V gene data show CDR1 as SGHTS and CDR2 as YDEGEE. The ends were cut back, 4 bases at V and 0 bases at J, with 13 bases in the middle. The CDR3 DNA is TGTGCCAGCAGCCGTGGCAGCGTTGCAACTAATGAAAAACTGTTTTTT. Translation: CASSRGSVATNEKLFF. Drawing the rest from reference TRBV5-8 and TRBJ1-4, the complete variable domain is EAGVTQSPTHLIKTRGQQATLRCSPISGHTSVYWYQQALGLGLQFLLWYDEGEERNRGNFPPRFSGRQFPNYSSELNVNALELEDSALYLCASSRGSVATNEKLFFGSGTQLSVL.

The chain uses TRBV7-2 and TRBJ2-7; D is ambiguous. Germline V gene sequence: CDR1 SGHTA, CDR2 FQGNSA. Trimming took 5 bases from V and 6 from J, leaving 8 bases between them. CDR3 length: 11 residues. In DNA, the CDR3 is TGTGCCAGCAGCCCCCCAGGCGAGCAGTACTTC. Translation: CASSPPGEQYF.

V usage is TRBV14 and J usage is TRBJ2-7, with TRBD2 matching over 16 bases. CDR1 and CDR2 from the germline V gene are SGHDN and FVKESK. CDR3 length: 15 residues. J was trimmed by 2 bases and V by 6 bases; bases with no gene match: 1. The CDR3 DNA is TGTGCCAGCAGAGGGACTAGCGGGGGGGCCTACGAGCAGTACTTC. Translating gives CASRGTSGGAYEQYF.

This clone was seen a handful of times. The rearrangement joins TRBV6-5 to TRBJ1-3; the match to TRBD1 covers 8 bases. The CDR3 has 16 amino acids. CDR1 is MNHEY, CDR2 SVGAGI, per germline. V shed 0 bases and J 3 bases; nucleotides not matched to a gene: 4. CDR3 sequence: CASSYSQGAYGNTIYF. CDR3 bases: TGTGCCAGCAGTTACTCCCAGGGGGCGTATGGAAACACCATATATTTT.

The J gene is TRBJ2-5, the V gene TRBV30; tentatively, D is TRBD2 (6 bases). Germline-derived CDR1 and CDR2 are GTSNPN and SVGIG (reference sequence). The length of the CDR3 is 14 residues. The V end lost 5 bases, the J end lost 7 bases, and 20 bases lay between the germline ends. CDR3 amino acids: CAWGLRGAGGTQYF. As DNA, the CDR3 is TGTGCCTGGGGGCTAAGGGGAGCGGGTGGGACCCAGTACTTC.

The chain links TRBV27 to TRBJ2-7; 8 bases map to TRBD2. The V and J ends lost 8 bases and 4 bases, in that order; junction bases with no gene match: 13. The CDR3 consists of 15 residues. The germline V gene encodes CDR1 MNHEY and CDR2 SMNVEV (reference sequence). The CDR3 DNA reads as TGTGCCAGCTGGCGGGCGGGAGGAGAGAAATACGAGCAGTACTTC. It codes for CASWRAGGEKYEQYF.

This CDR3 is CASSGLTVHEQYF. CDR3 DNA sequence: TGTGCCAGCAGCGGTCTGACAGTCCACGAGCAGTACTTC. V and J are TRBV6-4 and TRBJ2-5, with D possibly matching TRBD1 (5 bases). The J call may be faulty, since TRBJ2-7 better matches the DNA end. This CDR3 region has 13 residues. In germline, CDR1 is MRHNA, CDR2 SNTAGT.

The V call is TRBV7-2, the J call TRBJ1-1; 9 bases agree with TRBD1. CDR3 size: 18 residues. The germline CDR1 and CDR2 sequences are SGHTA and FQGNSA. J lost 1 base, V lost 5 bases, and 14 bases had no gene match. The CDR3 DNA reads TGTGCCAGCAGCAACGACTTCACAGGGGGCTGGGGGAACACTGAAGCTTTCTTT. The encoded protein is CASSNDFTGGWGNTEAFF.

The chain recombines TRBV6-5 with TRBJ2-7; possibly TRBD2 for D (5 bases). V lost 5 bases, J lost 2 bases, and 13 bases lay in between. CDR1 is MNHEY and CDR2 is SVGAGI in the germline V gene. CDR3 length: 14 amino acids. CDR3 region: CASSPKRVPYEQYF. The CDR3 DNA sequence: TGTGCCAGCAGTCCCAAGAGGGTACCCTACGAGCAGTACTTC.

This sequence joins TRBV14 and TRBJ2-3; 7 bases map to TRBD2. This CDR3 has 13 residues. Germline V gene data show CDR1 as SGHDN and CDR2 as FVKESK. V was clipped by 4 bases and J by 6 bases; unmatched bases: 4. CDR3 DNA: TGTGCCAGCAGCCTTGCCGGGAGGGATACGCAGTATTTT. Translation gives CASSLAGRDTQYF.

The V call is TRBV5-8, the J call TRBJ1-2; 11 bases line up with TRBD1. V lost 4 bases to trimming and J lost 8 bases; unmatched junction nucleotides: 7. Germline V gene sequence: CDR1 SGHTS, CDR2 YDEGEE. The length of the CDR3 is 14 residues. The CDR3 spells CASSPGQGAGGYTF. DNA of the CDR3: TGTGCCAGCAGCCCTGGACAGGGGGCTGGAGGCTACACCTTC.

CDR3 in amino acids: CASSLSLAGRETQYF. In nucleotides, the CDR3 is TGTGCCAGCAGCTTATCACTAGCGGGAAGAGAGACCCAGTACTTC. The chain recombines TRBV7-9 with TRBJ2-5; 10 bases fit TRBD2. Germline loops: CDR1 SEHNR, CDR2 FQNEAQ (reference sequence). This CDR3 contains 15 residues. V trimming: 2 bases; J trimming: 4 bases; junction bases outside the gene matches: 4.

The CDR3 loop is CASSVRQSTDTQYF. CDR3 in DNA: TGTGCCAGCAGCGTGAGACAGTCCACAGATACGCAGTATTTT. The rearrangement joins TRBV9 to TRBJ2-3; tentative D call: TRBD1 (5 bases). Trimming cost V 2 bases and J 2 bases, with 9 bases left between them. The germline V gene has CDR1 SGDLS and CDR2 YYNGEE. The CDR3 sequence is 14 residues long.

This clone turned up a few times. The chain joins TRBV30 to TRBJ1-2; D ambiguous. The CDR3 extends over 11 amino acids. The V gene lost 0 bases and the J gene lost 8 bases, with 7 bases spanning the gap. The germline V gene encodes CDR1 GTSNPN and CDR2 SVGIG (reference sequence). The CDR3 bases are TGTGCCTGGAGTGTAGGAGGGGGCTACACCTTC. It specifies CAWSVGGGYTF.